This T cell receptor beta chain was recorded in a study of shared clonotypes between healthy human individuals. Findings of the study overall: Naive CD4 clonotype sharing across a handful of donors was 4% to 5%. Researchers sampled only blood; tissue repertoires likely differ.

The repertoire was sequenced with immunoSEQ multiplex PCR; TCRdb's copy has only in-frame clones and lacks some. The table lists roughly 720,000 clones, about 90% of them singletons. The germline V and J ends were trimmed by 5 bases and 3 bases, with 16 bases remaining between them. The CDR3 loop spans 15 amino acids. Germline CDR1 MGHRA, CDR2 YSYEKL. Points on this clone: Its specificity is not known.

The TCR sequence derives from a man between 18 and 29 years old in good health. Some clones in this sample may be carry-over from other donors' samples. The rearrangement uses TRBV4-1 and TRBJ1-1, with D uncertain. Sequenced input: memory CD8+ T cells from PBMCs. Subset described: CD45RO+ cells pooled with CCR7-negative TemRA cells. The CDR3 nucleotides read TGCGCCAGCAGCAAACCCGGAACCAAGGACACTGAAGCTTTCTTT. Translated: CASSKPGTKDTEAFF.